This record covers a single TCR beta chain. This clone occurred a few times. This receptor's antigen is unknown. Base quality data are lacking; no much larger clone is found one base away. The CDR3 regions of human TCRbeta chains were subjected to immunosequencing. In the authors' own workflow: Repertoire TCRs were matched against a reference library of SARS-CoV-2-specific TCRs generated with the MIRA antigen-specificity platform. Breadth was defined as the fraction of unique TCRs that were SARS-CoV-2-associated. Depth was defined as the fraction of total T cells that were SARS-CoV-2-associated. Using the MIRA data, every spike-specific TCR was mapped to the spike region that the TCR reacted to and assigned to either a CD4 or a CD8 class. Log10-transformed breadth and depth values were compared by one-way ANOVA with Sidak's multiple comparisons tests. TCRdb mirrors the immuneACCESS table, restricted to in-frame sequences. Some clones are absent from its copies; in checked studies, under half trace to an unresolved V gene, and the reason for the others is unknown. V, J and clone size derive from that table, while D and trimming were established from the DNA sequence. Here the sample has about 160,000 clones; over 75% occur a single time. The ten largest clones take up 6% to 8% of the sample.

These data belong to a study of T cell responses to AZD1222 COVID-19 vaccine (dated by TCRdb to the early 2020s). With respect to the entire study: Because spike-specific TCR depth and breadth did not differ between the two schedules, AZD1222 recipients who got a second dose at roughly 4 weeks were pooled with those who got a second dose at roughly 12 weeks. Enrollment into the trials was organized by age into subgroups of 18-55, 56-69 and 70-plus years, and those subgroups contained roughly 150, 30 and 60 TCR-sequenced participants, respectively. A total of about 250 trial participants underwent TCR sequencing, of whom around 210 had received two doses of AZD1222 and around 25 had received two doses of the MenACWY control vaccine.

Reading the label with the study, this specimen's time point is: baseline before first vaccination. The vaccinee samples were drawn from two UK trials, COV001 and COV002, one of which was a single-blind randomized controlled phase 2/3 trial testing AZD1222 (ChAdOx1 nCoV-19) in healthy adults. For TCRbeta chain sequencing, PBMC samples from trial participants were taken at day 0 and at day 28 after the second dose. Results and caveats for the whole study, not just this receptor: Because no day 14 peak-response samples were available, the repertoires could be characterized only after the peak T cell response. Only five to seven AZD1222 recipients were SARS-CoV-2 seropositive at baseline, limiting conclusions about previously exposed vaccinees. CD4 TCRs associated with the vaccine covered the entire spike protein, and the dominant responses were in regions 160-218 and 743-854. In the small 56-69-year group, the increase in depth fell short of significance, most likely because of low power. A significant rise in spike-specific TCR breadth and depth was observed after two AZD1222 doses relative to day 0 and relative to MenACWY recipients. Reportedly, almost half of the unique spike-specific TCRs recognized epitopes lying outside the regions that are mutated in the B.1.351 and B.1.1.7 variants. Participants were mostly white British and included more females than males, and it was suggested by the authors that clonal diversity may have been underestimated.

The CDR3, from cysteine to phenylalanine, totals 15 residues. The kept DNA is CDR3 alone, 45 bases in frame from the first base. The germline V and J ends show losses of 8 bases and 1 base respectively, and no gene match explains 7 bases of the junction. CDR1 and CDR2 are read off the germline V gene (reference sequence) as LNHNV and YYDKDF. This clonotype was sampled from an adult in good health. Sequenced material: peripheral blood, taken on day 0 of AZD1222 vaccination. The chain is encoded by TRBV15 joined to TRBJ2-2, and 7 junctional nucleotides match TRBD1. The CDR3 sequence is CATGWDSENTGELFF. The nucleotide sequence is TGTGCCACCGGGTGGGACAGCGAGAACACCGGGGAGCTGTTTTTT.